This T cell receptor beta chain was sequenced in a study of T cell changes during pregnancy in multiple sclerosis. Sequencing used immunoSEQ multiplex PCR; TCRdb keeps in-frame clones, though not all of them. Of around 50,000 clones in the sample, roughly nine tenths were seen once. This CDR3 spans 14 amino acids. Germline lookup yields CDR1 SQVTM and CDR2 ANQGSEA. V lost 5 bases and J 0 bases, leaving 11 bases between the germline ends. The origin of this receptor is a female donor with multiple sclerosis, enrolled in a pregnancy study. The sample was CD8+ T cells from peripheral blood mononuclear cells, taken in the second trimester of pregnancy. V usage is TRBV29-1 and J usage is TRBJ2-1; D might be TRBD2 (6 bases). In DNA, the CDR3 is TGCAGCGTTCCCGTCGGGAGCTCCTACAATGAGCAGTTCTTC. Protein: CSVPVGSSYNEQFF.